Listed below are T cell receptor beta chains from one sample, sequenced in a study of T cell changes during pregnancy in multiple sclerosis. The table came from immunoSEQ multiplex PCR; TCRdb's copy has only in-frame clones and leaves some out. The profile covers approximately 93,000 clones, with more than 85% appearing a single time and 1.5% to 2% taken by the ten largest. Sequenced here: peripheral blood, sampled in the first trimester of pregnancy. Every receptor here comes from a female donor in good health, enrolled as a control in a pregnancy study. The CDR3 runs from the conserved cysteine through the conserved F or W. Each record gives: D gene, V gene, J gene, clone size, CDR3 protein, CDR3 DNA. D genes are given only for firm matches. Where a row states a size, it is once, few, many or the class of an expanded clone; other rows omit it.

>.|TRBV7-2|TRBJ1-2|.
CASGGRASGYTF
TGTGCCAGCGGGGGCAGGGCATCTGGCTACACCTTC
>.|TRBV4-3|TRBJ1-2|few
CASSQGITEQYGYTF
TGCGCCAGCAGCCAGGGTATTACAGAGCAATATGGCTACACCTTC
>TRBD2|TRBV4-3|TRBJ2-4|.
CASSPGGGNIQYF
TGCGCCAGCAGCCCCGGGGGGGGAAACATTCAGTACTTC
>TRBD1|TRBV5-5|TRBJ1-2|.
CASSLGGPGTGRFNYGYTF
TGTGCCAGCAGCTTGGGAGGACCGGGGACAGGGAGATTTAACTATGGCTACACCTTC
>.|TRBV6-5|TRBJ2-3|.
CASRDTGWPDTQYF
TGTGCCAGCAGGGACACAGGGTGGCCAGATACGCAGTATTTT
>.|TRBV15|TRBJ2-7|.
CATSRASYEQYF
TGTGCCACCAGCAGAGCGTCCTACGAGCAGTACTTC
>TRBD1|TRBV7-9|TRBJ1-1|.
CASSLALGPGGAFF
TGTGCCAGCAGCTTAGCGTTGGGCCCAGGGGGAGCTTTCTTT
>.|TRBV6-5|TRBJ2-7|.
CASSYHGQSHEQYF
TGTGCCAGCAGTTACCATGGACAGTCCCACGAGCAGTACTTC
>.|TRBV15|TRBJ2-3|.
CATSVGGTQYF
TGTGCCACCAGCGTCGGCGGTACGCAGTATTTT
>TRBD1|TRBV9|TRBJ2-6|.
CASSVAGGQGVGANVLTF
TGTGCCAGCAGCGTAGCTGGTGGACAGGGGGTTGGGGCCAACGTCCTGACTTTC
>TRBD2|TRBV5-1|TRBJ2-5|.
CASSTLRSTVTGGETQYF
TGCGCCAGCTCTACCCTACGGTCGACGGTGACCGGGGGGGAGACCCAGTACTTC